Listed below are T cell receptor beta chains from one sample, sequenced in a study of cytotoxic CD8 clonotypes in ibrutinib-treated CLL. Profiled with immunoSEQ multiplex PCR; TCRdb holds only in-frame clones, not every one. In the table there are approximately 210,000 clones, around three quarters of which are singletons. Sample: PBMCs, taken after 24 months of ibrutinib treatment. These receptors all stem from a human donor with chronic lymphocytic leukemia. CDR3s include the opening cysteine and the closing phenylalanine or tryptophan. Fields, in order: CDR3 DNA, CDR3 protein, J gene, V gene, clone size, D gene. D genes are given only for firm matches. Clone sizes are given selectively: once, few, many, or a class where the clone is expanded.

TGTGCCAGTAGGAGGGGGGGCGACACTGAAGCTTTCTTT | CASRRGGDTEAFF | TRBJ1-1 | TRBV19 | few | -
TGTGCCAGCAGCTCCGGAGTGACCTACGAGCAGTACTTC | CASSSGVTYEQYF | TRBJ2-7 | TRBV11-2 | - | -
TGTGCCAGCAGTACCCAGGGAATTGGAGGAAACACCATATATTTT | CASSTQGIGGNTIYF | TRBJ1-3 | TRBV27 | - | -
TGTGCCAGCAGCGCTAGCGGGGCTCCCACAGATACGCAGTATTTT | CASSASGAPTDTQYF | TRBJ2-3 | TRBV7-2 | - | TRBD2
TGCGCCAGCAGCGCGGACAGGACCGCGAACACCGGGGAGCTGTTTTTT | CASSADRTANTGELFF | TRBJ2-2 | TRBV5-1 | - | TRBD1
TGTGCCAGCAGTTTTAAGGGGAGCTACGAGCAGTACTTC | CASSFKGSYEQYF | TRBJ2-7 | TRBV27 | - | -
TGTGCCACCAGCAGGATGCTAGCGGGAGATCTCGAGCAGTACTTC | CATSRMLAGDLEQYF | TRBJ2-7 | TRBV15 | - | TRBD2
TGTGCCAGCAGCTTATACTCAGGGGATTCCCTCTTATCAGATACGCAGTATTTT | CASSLYSGDSLLSDTQYF | TRBJ2-3 | TRBV7-2 | - | -
TGTGCCAGCAGATTTAGGGGTGAGCAGTTCTTC | CASRFRGEQFF | TRBJ2-1 | TRBV5-4 | - | -
TGTGCCAGTAAGGGGAGCGTATCACCCCTCCACTTT | CASKGSVSPLHF | TRBJ1-6 | TRBV19 | - | -
TGTGCCAGCTCACCAGGGGACGAGCAGTACTTC | CASSPGDEQYF | TRBJ2-7 | TRBV18 | - | -
TGCGCCAGCAGCCAAGAACCCGAGACAGGGGCGGACACTGAAGCTTTCTTT | CASSQEPETGADTEAFF | TRBJ1-1 | TRBV4-3 | - | TRBD1
TGTGCCAGCAGACAGGCTCCCTCCTACAATGAGCAGTTCTTC | CASRQAPSYNEQFF | TRBJ2-1 | TRBV6-5 | - | -
TGTGCCAGCAGCCCGGGATATCAGCCCCAGCATTTT | CASSPGYQPQHF | TRBJ1-5 | TRBV27 | few | -
TGTGCCAGCAGCCCGAGACCGAGCACAGATACGCAGTATTTT | CASSPRPSTDTQYF | TRBJ2-3 | TRBV13 | - | -
TGCGCCAGCAGCCAGACAGGGGGCGCGGGCGAAAAACTGTTTTTT | CASSQTGGAGEKLFF | TRBJ1-4 | TRBV4-3 | once | TRBD1
TGTGCCAGCAGCTGGAGACAGGGTTCAGGAAACACCATATATTTT | CASSWRQGSGNTIYF | TRBJ1-3 | TRBV7-8 | - | TRBD1
TGTGCCAGCTCACTAGACCCAAATCAGCCCCAGCATTTT | CASSLDPNQPQHF | TRBJ1-5 | TRBV18 | - | -
TGTGCCTGGAGTAAATGGATAGGGGCCTACGAGCAGTACTTC | CAWSKWIGAYEQYF | TRBJ2-7 | TRBV30 | - | -
TGCGCCAGCAGCCTCACCGGGGCCCGACCTGGAAACACCATATATTTT | CASSLTGARPGNTIYF | TRBJ1-3 | TRBV4-1 | - | -
TGTGCCTCGTCCCGGGACGGGTATGAAGCTTTCTTT | CASSRDGYEAFF | TRBJ1-1 | TRBV30 | - | -
TGTGCCAGCTCCCGGGACTCTTCTGGAAACACCATATATTTT | CASSRDSSGNTIYF | TRBJ1-3 | TRBV18 | once | -